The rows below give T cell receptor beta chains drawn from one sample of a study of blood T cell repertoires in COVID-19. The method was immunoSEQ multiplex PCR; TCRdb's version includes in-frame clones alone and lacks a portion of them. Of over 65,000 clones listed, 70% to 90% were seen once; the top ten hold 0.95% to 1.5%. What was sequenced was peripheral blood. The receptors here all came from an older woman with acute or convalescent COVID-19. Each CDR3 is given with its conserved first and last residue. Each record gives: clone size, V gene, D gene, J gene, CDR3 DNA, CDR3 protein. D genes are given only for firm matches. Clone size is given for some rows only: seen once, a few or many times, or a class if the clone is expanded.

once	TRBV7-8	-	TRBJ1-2	TGTGCCAGCAGCTTAGGGAGGGACGGCTACACCTTC	CASSLGRDGYTF
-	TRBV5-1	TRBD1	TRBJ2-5	TGCGCCAGCAGACAGGGGCAAGAGACCCAGTACTTC	CASRQGQETQYF
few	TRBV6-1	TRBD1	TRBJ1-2	TGTGCCAGCAGTGAATTGCGGGACAGGGCGTACCGTTCTAACTATGGCTACACCTTC	CASSELRDRAYRSNYGYTF
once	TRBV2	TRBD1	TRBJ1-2	TGTGCCAGCAGTGAAACAGGGACAGGAAAAGTTAACTATGGCTACACCTTC	CASSETGTGKVNYGYTF
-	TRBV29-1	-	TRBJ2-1	TGCAGCGTGGGGCAGTACAATGAGCAGTTCTTC	CSVGQYNEQFF
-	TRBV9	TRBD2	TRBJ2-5	TGTGCCAGCAGCGTAGGACTAGCGCCTCAAGAGACCCAGTACTTC	CASSVGLAPQETQYF
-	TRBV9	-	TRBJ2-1	TGTGCCAGCAGTAATAAACGGGGGGCCACCTACAATGAGCAGTTCTTC	CASSNKRGATYNEQFF
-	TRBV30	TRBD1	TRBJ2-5	TGTGCCTGGAGTAAGGGACAGGGCTTCGAGGAGACCCAGTACTTC	CAWSKGQGFEETQYF
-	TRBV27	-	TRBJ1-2	TGTGCCAGCAGGCAACAGGGAGTAGATAACTATGGCTACACCTTC	CASRQQGVDNYGYTF
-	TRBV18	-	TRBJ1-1	TGTGCCAGCTCACCAGGGGCTATAGGCACTGAAGCTTTCTTT	CASSPGAIGTEAFF
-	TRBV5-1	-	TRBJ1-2	TGCGCCAGCAGCTCACTCATTTCAGGGTTCGATGGCTACACCTTC	CASSSLISGFDGYTF
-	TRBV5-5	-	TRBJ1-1	TGTGCCAGCAGCTTCACAGAGAACACTGAAGCTTTCTTT	CASSFTENTEAFF
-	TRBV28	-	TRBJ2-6	TGTGCCAGCAGCCCTAGCGAAGGTACTTCTGGGGCCAACGTCCTGACTTTC	CASSPSEGTSGANVLTF
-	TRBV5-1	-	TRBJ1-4	TGCGCCAGCAGCTTGAGGCAGGGAAGTGAAAAACTGTTTTTT	CASSLRQGSEKLFF
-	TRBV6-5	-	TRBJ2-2	TGTGCCATCCGGCTTCAGGGCGCCGGGGAGCTGTTTTTT	CAIRLQGAGELFF
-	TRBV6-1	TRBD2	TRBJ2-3	TGTGCCAGCAGTGACCTAGCGGGGGTCACAGATACGCAGTATTTT	CASSDLAGVTDTQYF
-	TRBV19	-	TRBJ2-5	TGTGCCAGTAGTATAGGGCCCAGGGGGGCGAGGTTGGAGACCCAGTACTTC	CASSIGPRGARLETQYF
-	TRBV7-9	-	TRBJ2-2	TGTGCCAGCAGCCCGGCCGGGGAGCTGTTTTTT	CASSPAGELFF
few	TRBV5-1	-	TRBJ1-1	TGCGCCAGCAGCAGAACAGAATTGAACACTGAAGCTTTCTTT	CASSRTELNTEAFF
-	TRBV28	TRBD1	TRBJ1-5	TGTGCCAGCAGGAAAGACAGGGGCTGGCAGCCCCAGCATTTT	CASRKDRGWQPQHF
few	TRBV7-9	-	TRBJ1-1	TGTGCCAGCAGCCCCTGGGGGGGAATGTCGGACACTGAAGCTTTCTTT	CASSPWGGMSDTEAFF
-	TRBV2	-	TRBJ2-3	TGTGCCAGCTCTCCCTGGGAGACAGATACGCAGTATTTT	CASSPWETDTQYF
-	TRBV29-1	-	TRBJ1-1	TGCAGCGTTGAAGCTATATGGCAGGGGGCTTTCTTT	CSVEAIWQGAFF